This entry features one T cell receptor (beta chain) sequence. Its matching antigen is unknown. This specimen comes from a study of cytomegalovirus exposure and HLA in healthy donors. The PCR was carried out with 60 Vbeta primers and 13 Jbeta primers. The assay was immunoSEQ multiplex PCR, and TCRdb's table has in-frame clones only and misses some. The sample lists some 100,000 clones; around 79% were seen once. Study results and limitations: Most observed TCR sequences were rare, whereas some public TCRs were detected in many donors. The authors enumerated 150 to 200 TCR beta chains as linked to cytomegalovirus. A missense variant in DCLRE1C was later tied to TCR beta V- and J-gene trimming. By HLA locus, TCR association rates varied in a later analysis, with DRB1 showing the most and HLA-C the fewest.

Germline CDR1 and CDR2: SGHAT and FQDESV (reference sequence). This CDR3 spans 15 amino acids. V was clipped by 5 bases and J by 5 bases; unmatched bases: 6. The V and J genes are TRBV11-1 and TRBJ2-1, with TRBD2 identical over 10 bases. This TCR was sampled from a woman aged 40 to 50 in good health and CMV-seronegative. The specimen was PBMCs. DNA of the CDR3: TGTGCCAGCAGCCCCAGCGGGAGGGTTCACAATGAGCAGTTCTTC. Residues: CASSPSGRVHNEQFF.